Described below is a single TCR beta chain sequence and its context. What it binds is unknown. The data stem from a study of cytomegalovirus exposure and HLA in healthy donors. Notes on the study in general: A missense variant in DCLRE1C was later tied to TCR beta V- and J-gene trimming. CMV serostatus was the sole immune exposure information available.

The PCR was carried out with 60 Vbeta primers and 13 Jbeta primers. This table comes from immunoSEQ multiplex PCR, and its TCRdb copy is limited to in-frame clones, with some not included. The table includes 110,000 or so clones, 60% to 85% detected once. Losses at the gene ends were 0 bases for V and 4 bases for J; bases not matched to a gene: 8. CDR3 length: 16 amino acids. Looked up from germline, CDR1 is GTSNPN and CDR2 is SVGIG (reference sequence). The donors gave bone marrow, and they were healthy. The chain combines TRBV30 with TRBJ1-4; 7 bases are shared with TRBD1. This receptor was obtained from a woman aged 40 to 50 in good health and CMV-seropositive. The sequenced sample was PBMCs. The CDR3 region has the DNA TGTGCCTGGAGTGTACGTTTGACAGGGCGTAATGAAAAACTGTTTTTT. Translating gives CAWSVRLTGRNEKLFF.